This TCR beta chain was sequenced during a study of cytomegalovirus exposure and HLA in healthy donors (dated by TCRdb to about 2017). General notes on the study: An earlier analysis of about 530 of the donors reported 250 to 300 Gb of sequence data and around 110 million unique TCR beta sequences obtained from approximately 180 million T cells. An early release covering 500 to 750 HLA-typed donors comprised approximately 300 gigabases of sequencing data and approximately 85 million unique TCR sequences. Among the roughly 400 genotyped donors, approximately 77% belonged to the genetic ancestry cluster associated with self-reported Caucasian donors. The study aimed to test whether cataloging public T cell receptors could reveal signatures of past pathogen exposure. The T cell repertoires of several hundred subjects were profiled by immunosequencing and related to cytomegalovirus serostatus. A separate validation cohort of approximately 120 different subjects was used in addition to the 666-subject first cohort. The study combined high-throughput TCR immunosequencing, statistical association of individual TCRs with disease status, and machine learning to predict cytomegalovirus infection status. A later analysis re-analyzed previously published TCR beta repertoires from 666 donors and added high-resolution HLA genotyping to study TCR occurrence patterns. The later analysis used no new phenotypic data to find candidate immune exposures, relying instead on TCR beta sequences and their occurrence across donors. In an earlier analysis of roughly 540 of the donors, high-throughput TCR beta sequencing was used to judge whether each TCR beta V gene segment behaved as functional or pseudogenic. Donor age, sex, ethnicity and CMV serostatus were compiled together with the repertoire data. In a later genetic analysis, genome-wide SNP genotypes for about 65% of the roughly 670 donors were used, and that subset was treated as a discovery cohort. Every discovery cohort repertoire had been produced on one sequencing platform. Both class I and class II loci were covered by HLA typing, at four-digit resolution. Typing coverage differed by locus: A, B, C, DRB1 and DQB1 were typed in roughly 620-630 donors, DQA1 in 522, DPA1 in some 600, and DPB1 in just under 490. A handful of DR-DQ haplotypes were handled as single units for association and clustering because linkage in the cohort was strong. Across 300 to 400 genotyped donors of the cohort, an average of about 240,000 unique TCR beta nucleotide sequences per donor were sequenced, and around 20% of those sequences were non-productive. Here is what the overall study found, with its caveats: In a later analysis, HLA-associated TCR beta chains were found to be more clonally expanded and to have lower generation probabilities than equally common non-associated chains. A later genetic analysis associated a missense DCLRE1C variant with V-gene and J-gene trimming of TCR beta chains, and an independent cohort replicated the association. In a later analysis, most CMV-associated TCR beta chains were found to appear HLA-restricted, with HLA associations seemingly driven largely by CMV exposure. The study gave a list of roughly 150 TCR beta chains associated with cytomegalovirus. Because the 87-base-pair reads could not distinguish some IMGT-functional V segments, including TRBV6-2 and TRBV6-3, those segments were excluded. In this cohort, only TCR beta chains were sequenced, and detectable features were limited by the absence of alpha or paired-chain data. At a false discovery rate of 0.05, a later analysis linked under 20,000 TCR beta sequences to specific HLA alleles. Because counts were too low, around 18 rarely observed V segments, including chromosome 9 orphons, were left out of the earlier analysis of roughly 600 of the donors. A later analysis found that TCR association rates varied across HLA loci, with DRB1 alleles showing the most associated TCRs and HLA-C alleles the fewest. In both the original and validation cohorts, the classifier was reported to diagnose cytomegalovirus status with high specificity and sensitivity. According to a later analysis, parvovirus B19, influenza, CMV and Epstein-Barr virus appeared linked to several top co-occurrence clusters. Assigning TCR associations to individual alleles was difficult when HLA alleles, especially DR and DQ, strongly co-occurred. Across donors, most TCR sequences were observed very rarely, whereas some public TCRs were present in many individuals. The sequencing pipeline was judged likely to have produced a cluster of highly shared sequence variants as a technical artifact. An earlier analysis of some 590 of the donors showed that most TCR beta V segments appeared in productive rearrangements either about 87% or about 30% of the time, which broadly matched IMGT annotations. Sequencing depth was assumed to be roughly uniform across donors in the presence/absence analyses, though that assumption may not hold. The authors suggested that the approach could potentially be generalized to other disease states and immunological phenotypes. Correlated functional status among segregating V segments might reflect linkage disequilibrium, but an unknown experimental factor could not be ruled out. A further reported finding was that TCR beta sequences accurately predicted the HLA-A and HLA-B alleles for most subjects in the first cohort. Because some donors lacked HLA typing at each locus, the association tests relied only on the typed subset. Three of the identified cytomegalovirus-associated TCR beta chains were confirmed in vitro to be specific for cytomegalovirus antigens. According to a later genetic analysis, donors in an Asian-associated ancestry cluster had fewer N-insertions in productive TCRs than the approximately 670-donor mean. For the cohort, immune exposure information was limited to CMV serostatus.

From cysteine to phenylalanine, the CDR3 is 13 amino acids long. The sequence is cut down to CDR3 DNA, 39 bases in frame from base 1. CDR1 and CDR2, per the germline V gene, are SGDLS and YYNGEE. The V end loses 0 bases and the J end loses 8 bases, and a stretch of 8 bases separates them. Turning to this clone: What antigen it recognizes has not been identified. Base qualities are missing; no much larger clone stands one base away.

Library creation used the immunoSEQ multiplex PCR assay. The multiplex PCR relied on a mix of 60 forward primers for TCR Vbeta segments and 13 reverse primers for TCR Jbeta segments. Amplification of the CDR3 region of rearranged TCR beta genes was performed with a multiplex PCR assay on genomic DNA. On the Illumina HiSeq System, the amplified TCR beta libraries were sequenced as 87-base-pair reads. The authors processed their data as follows. A later analysis tallied tens of millions of unique TCR beta chains across the 550 to 850 repertoires, and about 12 million of those chains were shared by two or more donors. To remove PCR and sequencing errors, raw reads were error-corrected and collapsed into unique sequences using a nearest-neighbor algorithm that merged closely related sequences. V, D and J gene segments were assigned by aligning CDR3 sequences to IMGT reference sequences. Each retained sequence needed at least a six-nucleotide match to both a V gene segment and a J gene segment. Rearrangements were called productive when the CDR3 lacked stop codons and stayed in frame with V and J; all others were non-productive. CDR3 was defined by IMGT convention, running from the second conserved V-encoded cysteine to the conserved J-encoded phenylalanine. The earlier analysis of about 570 of the donors excluded any sequence lacking an unambiguous match to a single V gene segment. An earlier analysis of several hundred of the donors called V segments functional above 56.7% productive rearrangements and segregating when the between-donor standard deviation exceeded 5%. A statistical classification framework was built for diagnosing cytomegalovirus status from the catalog of TCR beta chain sequences. V and J gene assignment, in a later analysis, came from comparing TCR nucleotide sequences with IMGT/GENE-DB human TR gene sequences. The TCRdist pipeline was used in a later analysis to assign CDR3 sequences and most-parsimonious VDJ recombination scenarios. In a later analysis, every TCR beta chain was defined by the combination of its CDR3 amino acid sequence and its V-gene family, and reads without a unique V-gene family were dropped. A later analysis removed 450 to 600 highly shared, low-generation-probability nucleotide sequences to deal with suspected cross-contamination and a sequencing artifact. A later analysis calculated a clonal expansion index for each public chain from normalized within-repertoire ranks of inferred template counts. A later analysis computed generation probabilities with a VDJ recombination model fitted to out-of-frame rearrangements, and checked the results against IGoR. In a later analysis, hypergeometric tests were used to score TCR-TCR, TCR-HLA and TCR-CMV co-occurrence, with a repertoire-size bias correction applied to TCR pairs. False discovery rates were estimated in a later analysis by permuting HLA or CMV assignments 20 times. In a later analysis, co-occurring TCRs were grouped using DBSCAN, and TCRdist sequence similarity was added for clustering within HLA-allele-positive subsets. Co-occurrence clustering excluded repertoires with fewer than 30,000 or more than 120,000 public chains, plus five with anomalous nucleotide sharing. What TCRdb holds here is the immuneACCESS table cut down to in-frame rearrangements. Part of the clones is not present; checked against another copy, under half of the missing clones reflect an unresolved V gene, and the others are unexplained. Clone size and the V and J calls come from that table; the DNA yielded D and trimming. This sample comprises more than 150,000 clones, around four fifths of them detected only once. Roughly 1.5% of the sample goes to the ten largest clones.

In total, approximately 610 healthy bone marrow donors made up the cohort. Cohort members were all nominally healthy when sampled, although unrecorded immune exposures were likely present. The donor was CMV seronegative and belonged to the group of under 400 seronegative cohort members. Every donor gave a peripheral blood sample, and the peripheral blood mononuclear cells from that sample were used for TCR beta sequencing. Genomic DNA extraction from the blood cell samples was performed with the Qiagen DNeasy Blood Extraction Kit. This chain joins TRBV9 to TRBJ2-2; there is no confident call for the D gene. This TCR was sampled from a man aged 18 to 29 in good health and CMV-seronegative. Sequencing was carried out using PBMCs. DNA sequence: TGTGCCAGCAGCGTAGATCCGACAGGGGAGCTGTTTTTT. This sequence encodes CASSVDPTGELFF.